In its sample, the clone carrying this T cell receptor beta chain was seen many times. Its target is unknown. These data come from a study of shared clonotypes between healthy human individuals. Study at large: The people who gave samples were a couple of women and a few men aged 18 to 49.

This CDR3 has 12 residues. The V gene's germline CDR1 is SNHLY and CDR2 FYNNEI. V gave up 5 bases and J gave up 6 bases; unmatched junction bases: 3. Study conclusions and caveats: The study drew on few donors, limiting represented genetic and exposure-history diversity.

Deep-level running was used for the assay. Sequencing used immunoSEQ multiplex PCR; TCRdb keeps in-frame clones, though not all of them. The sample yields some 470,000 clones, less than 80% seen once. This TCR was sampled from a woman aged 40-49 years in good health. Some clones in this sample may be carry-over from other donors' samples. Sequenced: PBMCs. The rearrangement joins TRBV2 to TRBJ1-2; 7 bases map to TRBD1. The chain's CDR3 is CASSNDRDGYTF. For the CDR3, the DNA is TGTGCCAGCAGTAACGACAGGGATGGCTACACCTTC. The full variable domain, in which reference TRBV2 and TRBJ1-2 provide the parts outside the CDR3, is EPEVTQTPSHQVTQMGQEVILRCVPISNHLYFYWYRQILGQKVEFLVSFYNNEISEKSEIFDDQFSVERPDGSNFTLKIRSTKLEDSAMYFCASSNDRDGYTFGSGTRLTVV.